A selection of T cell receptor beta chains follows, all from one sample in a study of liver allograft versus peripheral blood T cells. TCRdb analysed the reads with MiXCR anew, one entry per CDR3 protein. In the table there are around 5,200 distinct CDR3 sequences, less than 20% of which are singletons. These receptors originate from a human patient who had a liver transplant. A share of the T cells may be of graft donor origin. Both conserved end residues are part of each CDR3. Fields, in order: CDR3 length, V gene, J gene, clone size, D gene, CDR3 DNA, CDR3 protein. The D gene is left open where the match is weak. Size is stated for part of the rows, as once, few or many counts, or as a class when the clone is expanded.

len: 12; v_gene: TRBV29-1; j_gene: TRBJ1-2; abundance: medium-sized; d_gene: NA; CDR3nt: TGCAGCGTTGTGACACTAAACTATGGCTACACCTTC; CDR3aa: CSVVTLNYGYTF
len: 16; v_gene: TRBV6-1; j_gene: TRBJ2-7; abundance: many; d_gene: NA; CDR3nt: TGTGCCAGCAGGGACCCCTGGGCCTCGAGCTCCTACGAGCAGTACTTC; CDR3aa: CASRDPWASSSYEQYF
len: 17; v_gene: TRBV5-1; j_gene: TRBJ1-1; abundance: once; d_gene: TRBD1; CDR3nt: TGCGCCAGCAGCTTGGGGGGGGACAGGGAATTTGGCACTGAAGCTTTCTTT; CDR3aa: CASSLGGDREFGTEAFF
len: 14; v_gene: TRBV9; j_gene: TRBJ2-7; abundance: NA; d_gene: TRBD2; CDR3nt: TGTGCCAGCAGCGTAGAGGGACTAGCGGGGGAGCAGTACTTC; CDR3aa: CASSVEGLAGEQYF
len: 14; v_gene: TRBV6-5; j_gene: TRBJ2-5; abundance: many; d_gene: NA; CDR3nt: TGTGCCAGCAGTTCCTTTAGCGGCCAAGAGACCCAGTACTTC; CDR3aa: CASSSFSGQETQYF
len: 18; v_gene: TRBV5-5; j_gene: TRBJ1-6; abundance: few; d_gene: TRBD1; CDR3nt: TGTGCCAGCAGCTACACCACTCCAGGGGGGAGCTATAATTCACCCCTCCACTTT; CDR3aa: CASSYTTPGGSYNSPLHF
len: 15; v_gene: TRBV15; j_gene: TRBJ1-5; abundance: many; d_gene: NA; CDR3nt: TGTGCCACCAGCAGAGATCTGGGAAAGAGTCAGCCCCAGCATTTT; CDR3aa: CATSRDLGKSQPQHF
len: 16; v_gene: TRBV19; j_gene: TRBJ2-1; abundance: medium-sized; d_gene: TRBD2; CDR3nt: TGTGCCAGTAGTATAGAGGGACTAGCGGGGGGCTATGAGCAGTTCTTC; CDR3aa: CASSIEGLAGGYEQFF
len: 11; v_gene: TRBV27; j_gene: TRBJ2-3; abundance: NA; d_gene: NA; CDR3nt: TGTGCCAGCAGTTTAGGGGGTACGCAGTATTTT; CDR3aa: CASSLGGTQYF
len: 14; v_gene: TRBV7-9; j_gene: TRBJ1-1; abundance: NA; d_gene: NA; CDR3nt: TGTGCCAGCAGCCCCAGGGGTACGAACACTGAAGCTTTCTTT; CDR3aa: CASSPRGTNTEAFF
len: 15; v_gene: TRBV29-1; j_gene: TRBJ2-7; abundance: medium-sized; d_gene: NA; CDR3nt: TGCAGCGTTGAAGACCCCGGCGGGGCCGCCTACGAGCAGTACTTC; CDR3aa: CSVEDPGGAAYEQYF
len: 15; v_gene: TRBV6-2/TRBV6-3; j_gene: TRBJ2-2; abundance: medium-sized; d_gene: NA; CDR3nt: TGTGCCAGCAGTTACTCGCAGGGTCCCCCCGGGGAGCTGTTTTTT; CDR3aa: CASSYSQGPPGELFF
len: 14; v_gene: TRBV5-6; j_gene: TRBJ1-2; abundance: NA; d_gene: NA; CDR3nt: TGTGCCAGCAGCTTGGACCAGGGGATTTATGGCTACACCTTC; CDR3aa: CASSLDQGIYGYTF
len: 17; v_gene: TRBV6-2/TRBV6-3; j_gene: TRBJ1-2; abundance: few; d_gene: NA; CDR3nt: TGTGCCAGCAGTTACAGTCAGAGAGACCTGTCTAACTATGGCTACACCTTC; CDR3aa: CASSYSQRDLSNYGYTF
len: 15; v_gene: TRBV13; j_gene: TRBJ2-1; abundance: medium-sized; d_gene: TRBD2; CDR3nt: TGTGCCAGCAGCTTTGGAACTAGCGGGGGAAATGAGCAGTTCTTC; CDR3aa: CASSFGTSGGNEQFF
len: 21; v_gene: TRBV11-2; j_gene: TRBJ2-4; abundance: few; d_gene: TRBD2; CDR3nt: TGTGCCAGCAGCTCGGGGGGGGGACTAGCGGTCGGGGCATTAGCCAAAAACATTCAGTACTTC; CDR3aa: CASSSGGGLAVGALAKNIQYF
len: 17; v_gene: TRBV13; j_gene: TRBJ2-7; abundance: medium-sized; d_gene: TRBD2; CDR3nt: TGTGCCAGCAGCTTCTTTAATAGCGGGAGGTTCGCGGATGAGCAGTACTTC; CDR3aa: CASSFFNSGRFADEQYF
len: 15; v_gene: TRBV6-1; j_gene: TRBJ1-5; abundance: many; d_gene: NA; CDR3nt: TGTGCCAGCAGTCCTGATAAGACTGTTAGCCAGCCCCAGCATTTT; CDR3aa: CASSPDKTVSQPQHF
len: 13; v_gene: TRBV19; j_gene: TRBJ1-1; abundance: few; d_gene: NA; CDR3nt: TGTGCCAGTAGTCCAGGTACGAACACTGAAGCTTTCTTT; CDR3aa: CASSPGTNTEAFF
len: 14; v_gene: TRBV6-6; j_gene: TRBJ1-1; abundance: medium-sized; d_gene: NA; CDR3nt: TGTGCCAGCAGTTACTCGCCGGGGGGTACTGAAGCTTTCTTT; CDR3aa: CASSYSPGGTEAFF
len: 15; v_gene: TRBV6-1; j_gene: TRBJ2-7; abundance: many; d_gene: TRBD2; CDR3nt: TGTGCCAGCGGCGTACTAGCGGGGGTTTCCTACGAGCAGTACTTC; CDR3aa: CASGVLAGVSYEQYF
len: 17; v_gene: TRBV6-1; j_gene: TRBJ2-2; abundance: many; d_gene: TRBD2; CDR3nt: TGTGCCAGCAGTGAGGTAGCGGGGGGGCAGGACACCGGGGAGCTGTTTTTT; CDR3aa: CASSEVAGGQDTGELFF
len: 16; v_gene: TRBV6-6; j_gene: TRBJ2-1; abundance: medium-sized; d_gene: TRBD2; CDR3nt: TGTGCCAGCAGTACCCTCGGGGGGGTCCCCTACAATGAGCAGTTCTTC; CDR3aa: CASSTLGGVPYNEQFF
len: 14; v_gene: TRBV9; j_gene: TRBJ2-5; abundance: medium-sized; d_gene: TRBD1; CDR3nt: TGTGCCAGCAGCGTAGTGGGGACAGAAGAGACCCAGTACTTC; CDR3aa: CASSVVGTEETQYF
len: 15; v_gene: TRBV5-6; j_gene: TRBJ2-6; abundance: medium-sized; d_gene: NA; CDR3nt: TGTGCCAGCAGCCCAACTCCGTCTGGGGCCAACGTCCTGACTTTC; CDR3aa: CASSPTPSGANVLTF
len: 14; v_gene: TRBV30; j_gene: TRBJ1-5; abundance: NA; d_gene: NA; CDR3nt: TGTGCCTGGACTCCATCCGCCCTTAGTCAGCCCCAGCATTTT; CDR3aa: CAWTPSALSQPQHF
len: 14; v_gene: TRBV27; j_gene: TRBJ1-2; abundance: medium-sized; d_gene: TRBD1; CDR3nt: TGTGCCAGCAGTTCGTACCCGGGACAGGGTAGCTACACCTTC; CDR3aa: CASSSYPGQGSYTF
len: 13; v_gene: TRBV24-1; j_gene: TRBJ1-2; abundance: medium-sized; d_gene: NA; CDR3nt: TGTGCCACCAGTGGTCAGGAGAACTATGGCTACACCTTC; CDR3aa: CATSGQENYGYTF